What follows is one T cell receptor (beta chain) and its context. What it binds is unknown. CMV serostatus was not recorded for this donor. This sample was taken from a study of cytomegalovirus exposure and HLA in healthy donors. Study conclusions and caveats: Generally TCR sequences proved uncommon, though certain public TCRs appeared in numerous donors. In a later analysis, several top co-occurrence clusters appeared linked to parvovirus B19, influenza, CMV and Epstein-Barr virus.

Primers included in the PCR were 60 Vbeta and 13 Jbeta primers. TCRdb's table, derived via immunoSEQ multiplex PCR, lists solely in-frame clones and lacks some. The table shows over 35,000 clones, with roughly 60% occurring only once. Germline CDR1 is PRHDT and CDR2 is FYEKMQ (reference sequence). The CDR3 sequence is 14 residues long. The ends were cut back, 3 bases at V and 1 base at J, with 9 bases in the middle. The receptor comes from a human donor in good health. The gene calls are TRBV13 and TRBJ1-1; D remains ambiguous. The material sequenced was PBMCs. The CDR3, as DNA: TGTGCCAGCAGCTTCGCCCAGGAGAACACTGAAGCTTTCTTT. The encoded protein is CASSFAQENTEAFF.